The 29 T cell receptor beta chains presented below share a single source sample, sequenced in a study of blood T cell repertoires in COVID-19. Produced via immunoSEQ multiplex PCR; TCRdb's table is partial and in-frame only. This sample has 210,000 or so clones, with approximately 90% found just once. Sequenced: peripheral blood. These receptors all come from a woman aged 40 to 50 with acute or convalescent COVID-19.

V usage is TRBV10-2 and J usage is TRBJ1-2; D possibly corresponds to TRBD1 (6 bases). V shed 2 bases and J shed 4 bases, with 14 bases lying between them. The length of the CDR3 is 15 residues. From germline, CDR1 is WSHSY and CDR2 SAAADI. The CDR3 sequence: CASSENRVVAYGYTF. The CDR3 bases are TGCGCCAGCAGTGAGAACAGGGTAGTGGCCTATGGCTACACCTTC.

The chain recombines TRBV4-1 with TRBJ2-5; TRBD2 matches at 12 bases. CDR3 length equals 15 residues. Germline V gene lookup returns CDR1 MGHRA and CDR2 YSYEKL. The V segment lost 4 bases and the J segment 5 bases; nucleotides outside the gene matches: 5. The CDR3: CASSPSLAGGETQYF. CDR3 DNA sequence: TGCGCCAGCAGCCCGTCCCTAGCGGGAGGGGAGACCCAGTACTTC.

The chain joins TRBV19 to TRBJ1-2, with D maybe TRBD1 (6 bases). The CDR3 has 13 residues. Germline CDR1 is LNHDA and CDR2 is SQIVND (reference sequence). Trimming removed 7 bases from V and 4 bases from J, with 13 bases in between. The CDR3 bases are TGTGCCAGTACAAGGGAGGGGGGCTATGGCTACACCTTC. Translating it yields CASTREGGYGYTF.

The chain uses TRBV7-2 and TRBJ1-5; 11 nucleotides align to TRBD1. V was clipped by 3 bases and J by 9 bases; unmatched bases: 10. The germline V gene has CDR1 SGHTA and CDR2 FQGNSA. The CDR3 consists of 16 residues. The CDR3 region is CASSFWGDRGMRPQHF. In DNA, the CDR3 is TGTGCCAGCAGCTTTTGGGGGGACAGGGGGATGAGGCCCCAGCATTTT.

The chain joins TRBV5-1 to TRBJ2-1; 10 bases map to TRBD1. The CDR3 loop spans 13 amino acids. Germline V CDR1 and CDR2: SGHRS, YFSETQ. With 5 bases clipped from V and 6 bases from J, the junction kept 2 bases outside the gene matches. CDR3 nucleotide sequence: TGCGCCAGCAGTCGGGACAGGGGCAATGAGCAGTTCTTC. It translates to CASSRDRGNEQFF.

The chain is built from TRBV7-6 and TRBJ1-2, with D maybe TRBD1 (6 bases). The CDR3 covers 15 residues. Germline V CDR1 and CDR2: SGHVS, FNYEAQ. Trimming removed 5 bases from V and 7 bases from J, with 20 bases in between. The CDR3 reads CASSPSTGLAGGYTF. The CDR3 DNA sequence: TGTGCCAGCAGCCCGTCCACAGGGTTGGCGGGTGGCTACACCTTC.

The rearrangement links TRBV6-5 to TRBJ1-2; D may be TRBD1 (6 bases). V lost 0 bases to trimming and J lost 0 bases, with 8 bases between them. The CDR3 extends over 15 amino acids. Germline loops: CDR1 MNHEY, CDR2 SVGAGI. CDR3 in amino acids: CASSYSRTANYGYTF. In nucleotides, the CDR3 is TGTGCCAGCAGTTACTCGAGGACAGCTAACTATGGCTACACCTTC.

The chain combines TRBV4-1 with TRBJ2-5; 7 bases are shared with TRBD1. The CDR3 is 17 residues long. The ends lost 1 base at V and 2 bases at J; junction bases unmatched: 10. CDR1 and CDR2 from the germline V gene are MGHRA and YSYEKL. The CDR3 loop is CASSQGGTVTPQETQYF. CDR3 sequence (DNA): TGCGCCAGCAGCCAAGGAGGGACAGTGACCCCTCAAGAGACCCAGTACTTC.

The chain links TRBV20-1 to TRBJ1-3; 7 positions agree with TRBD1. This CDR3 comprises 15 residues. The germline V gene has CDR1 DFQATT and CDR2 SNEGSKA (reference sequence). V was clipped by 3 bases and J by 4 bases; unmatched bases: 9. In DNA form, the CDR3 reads TGCAGTGCTAGTCCGACAGGGCTAGTAGGAAACACCATATATTTT. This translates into CSASPTGLVGNTIYF.

The chain's CDR3 is CASSQEAGGRTEAFF. CDR3 nucleotides: TGCGCCAGCAGCCAAGAGGCAGGAGGAAGGACTGAAGCTTTCTTT. The rearrangement uses TRBV4-1 and TRBJ1-1; D call uncertain. The V gene's germline CDR1 is MGHRA and CDR2 YSYEKL. The CDR3 has 15 residues. Trimming left V 0 bases short and J 5 bases short, with 13 bases between.

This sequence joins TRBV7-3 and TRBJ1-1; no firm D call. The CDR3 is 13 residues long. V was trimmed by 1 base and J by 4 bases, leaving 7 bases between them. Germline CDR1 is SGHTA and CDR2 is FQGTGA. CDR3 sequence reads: CASSLKGGTEAFF. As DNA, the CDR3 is TGTGCCAGCAGCTTAAAAGGAGGCACTGAAGCTTTCTTT.

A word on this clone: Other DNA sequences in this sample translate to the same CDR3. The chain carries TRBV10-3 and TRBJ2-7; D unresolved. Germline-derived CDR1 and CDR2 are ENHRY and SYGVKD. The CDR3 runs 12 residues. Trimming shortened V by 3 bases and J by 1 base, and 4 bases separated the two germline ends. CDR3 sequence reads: CAISDSSYEQYV. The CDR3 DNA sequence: TGTGCCATCAGTGACAGTTCCTACGAGCAGTACGTC.

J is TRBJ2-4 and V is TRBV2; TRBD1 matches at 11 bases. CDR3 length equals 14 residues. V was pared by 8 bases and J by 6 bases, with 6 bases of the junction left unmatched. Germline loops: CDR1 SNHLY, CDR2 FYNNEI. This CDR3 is CASLGQGAGNIQYF. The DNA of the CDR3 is TGTGCCAGCCTTGGACAGGGGGCTGGAAACATTCAGTACTTC.

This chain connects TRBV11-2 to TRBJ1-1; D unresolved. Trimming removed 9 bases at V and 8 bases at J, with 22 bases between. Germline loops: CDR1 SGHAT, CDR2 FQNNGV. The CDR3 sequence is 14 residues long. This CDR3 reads CASTLWTEGTEAFF. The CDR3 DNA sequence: TGTGCCAGTACCTTATGGACTGAAGGAACAGAAGCTTTCTTT.

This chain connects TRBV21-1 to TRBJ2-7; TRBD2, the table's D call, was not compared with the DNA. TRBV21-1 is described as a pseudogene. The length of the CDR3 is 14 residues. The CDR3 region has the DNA TGTGTTAAAACTAGTAAATCTTTCTCCTACGAGCAGTACGTC. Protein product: CVKTSKSFSYEQYV.

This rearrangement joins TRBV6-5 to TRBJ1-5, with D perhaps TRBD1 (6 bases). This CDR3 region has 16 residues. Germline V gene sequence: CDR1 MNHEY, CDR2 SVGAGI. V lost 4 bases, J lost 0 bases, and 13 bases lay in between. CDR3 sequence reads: CASSFGEGGSNQPQHF. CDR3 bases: TGTGCCAGCAGTTTCGGGGAGGGGGGTAGCAATCAGCCCCAGCATTTT.

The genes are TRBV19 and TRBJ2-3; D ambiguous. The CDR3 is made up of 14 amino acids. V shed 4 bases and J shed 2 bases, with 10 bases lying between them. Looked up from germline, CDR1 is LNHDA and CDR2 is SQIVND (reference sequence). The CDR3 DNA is TGTGCCAGTAGTAGGCGGCTGGCCACAGATACGCAGTATTTT. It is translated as CASSRRLATDTQYF.

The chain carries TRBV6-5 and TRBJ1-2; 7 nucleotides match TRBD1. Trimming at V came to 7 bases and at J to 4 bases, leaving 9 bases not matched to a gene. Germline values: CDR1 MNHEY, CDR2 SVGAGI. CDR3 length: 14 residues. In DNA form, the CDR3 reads TGTGCCAGCACCCTCCGACAGGGAGTCTATGGCTACACCTTC. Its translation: CASTLRQGVYGYTF.

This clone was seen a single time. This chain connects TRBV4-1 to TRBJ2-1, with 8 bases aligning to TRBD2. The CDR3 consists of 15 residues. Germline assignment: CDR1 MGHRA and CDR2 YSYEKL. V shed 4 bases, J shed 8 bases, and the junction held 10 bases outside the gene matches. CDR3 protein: CASSLLAEGYHEQFF. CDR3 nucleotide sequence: TGCGCCAGCAGCCTACTAGCGGAGGGGTACCATGAGCAGTTCTTC.

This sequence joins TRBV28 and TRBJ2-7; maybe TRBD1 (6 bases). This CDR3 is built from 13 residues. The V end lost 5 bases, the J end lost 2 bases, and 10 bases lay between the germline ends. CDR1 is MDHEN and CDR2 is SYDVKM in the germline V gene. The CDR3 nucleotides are TGTGCCAGCAGTCTGCGGACAGCCTACGAGCAGTACGTC. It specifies CASSLRTAYEQYV.

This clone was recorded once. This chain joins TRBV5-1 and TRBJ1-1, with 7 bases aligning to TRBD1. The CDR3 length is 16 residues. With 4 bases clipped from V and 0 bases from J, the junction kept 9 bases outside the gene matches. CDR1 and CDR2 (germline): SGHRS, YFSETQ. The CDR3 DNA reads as TGCGCCAGCAGCGGCATAAACACAGGGGTGAACACTGAAGCTTTCTTT. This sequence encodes CASSGINTGVNTEAFF.

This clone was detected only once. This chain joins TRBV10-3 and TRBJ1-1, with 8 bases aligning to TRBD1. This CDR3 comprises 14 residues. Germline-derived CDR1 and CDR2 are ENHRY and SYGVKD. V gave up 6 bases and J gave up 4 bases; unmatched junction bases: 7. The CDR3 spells CAIRTGALGTEAFF. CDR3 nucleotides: TGTGCCATCAGGACAGGGGCCCTGGGCACTGAAGCTTTCTTT.

The CDR3 reads CASSQDLAGPTYNEQFF. The CDR3, as DNA: TGTGCCAGCAGCCAAGATCTAGCGGGGCCCACCTACAATGAGCAGTTCTTC. The chain recombines TRBV4-2 with TRBJ2-1; 9 bases agree with TRBD2. V shed 0 bases, J shed 2 bases, and the junction held 5 bases outside the gene matches. CDR1 and CDR2 from the germline V gene are LGHNA and YNFKEQ. The CDR3 has 17 residues.

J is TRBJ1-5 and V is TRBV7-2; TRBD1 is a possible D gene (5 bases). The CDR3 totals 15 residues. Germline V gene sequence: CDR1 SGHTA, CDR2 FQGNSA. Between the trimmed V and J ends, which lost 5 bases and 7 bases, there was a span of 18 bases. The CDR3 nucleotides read TGTGCCAGCAGCCCTGACCATAAGGCAGGGCAGCCCCAGCATTTT. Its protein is CASSPDHKAGQPQHF.

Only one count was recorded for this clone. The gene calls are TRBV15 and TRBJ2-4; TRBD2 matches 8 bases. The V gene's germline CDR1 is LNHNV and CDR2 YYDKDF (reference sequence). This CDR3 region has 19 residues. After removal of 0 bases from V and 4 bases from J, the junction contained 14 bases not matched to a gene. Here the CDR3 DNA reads TGTGCCACCAGCAGAGATAAAGTCGGGACGGGGGGGCCGAAAAACATTCAGTACTTC. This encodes CATSRDKVGTGGPKNIQYF.

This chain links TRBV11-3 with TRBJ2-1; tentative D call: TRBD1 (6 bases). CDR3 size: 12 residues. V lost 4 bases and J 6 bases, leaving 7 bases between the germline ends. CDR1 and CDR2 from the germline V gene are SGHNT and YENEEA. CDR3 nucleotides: TGTGCCAGCAGCTCACAGGGCAATGAGCAGTTCTTC. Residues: CASSSQGNEQFF.

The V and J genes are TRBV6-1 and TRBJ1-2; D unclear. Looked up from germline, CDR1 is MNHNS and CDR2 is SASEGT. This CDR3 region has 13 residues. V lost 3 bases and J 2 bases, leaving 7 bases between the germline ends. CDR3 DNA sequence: TGTGCCAGCAGTGAGGAGGGCAACTATGGCTACACCTTC. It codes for CASSEEGNYGYTF.

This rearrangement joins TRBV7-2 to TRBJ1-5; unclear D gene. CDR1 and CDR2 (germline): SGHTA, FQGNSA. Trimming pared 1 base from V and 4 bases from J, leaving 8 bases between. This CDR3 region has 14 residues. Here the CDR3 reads CASSLGLINQPQHF. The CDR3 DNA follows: TGTGCCAGCAGCTTAGGACTGATTAATCAGCCCCAGCATTTT.

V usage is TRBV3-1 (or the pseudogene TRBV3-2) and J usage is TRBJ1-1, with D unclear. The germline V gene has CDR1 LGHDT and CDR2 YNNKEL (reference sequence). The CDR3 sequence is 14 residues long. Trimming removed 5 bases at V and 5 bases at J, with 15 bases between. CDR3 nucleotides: TGTGCCAGCAGCTTCCAAGGAGGGAGAACTGAAGCTTTCTTT. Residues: CASSFQGGRTEAFF.